This T cell receptor beta chain was observed in a study of blood T cell repertoires in COVID-19. Study context: Sites across the United States, Italy and Spain contributed samples from acute and convalescent COVID-19. Sources were T cells, B-cell-depleted T cells, or PBMCs; the material itself was cDNA or gDNA.

Under the authors' procedure: Amplifying reference gene primers gave estimates of nucleated cell counts. Method: immunoSEQ multiplex PCR; TCRdb's copy keeps in-frame clones and lacks some. V and J calls plus clone size are reproduced from that table; the DNA served to infer D and trimming. The sample lists about 100,000 clones, approximately 80% occurring once. This CDR3 spans 14 amino acids. Germline assignment: CDR1 MNHEY and CDR2 SVGAGI. The V end lost 0 bases, the J end lost 7 bases, and 9 bases lay between the germline ends. The sample was peripheral blood. The chain carries TRBV6-5 and TRBJ2-2; TRBD2 is a possible D gene (6 bases). This TCR was recovered from a man in his fifties or sixties with active or convalescent COVID-19. CDR3 protein: CASSYSAGSGELFF. The CDR3 DNA is TGTGCCAGCAGTTACTCGGCCGGGAGCGGGGAGCTGTTTTTT.